A selection of T cell receptor beta chains follows, all from one sample in a study of cytotoxic CD8 clonotypes in ibrutinib-treated CLL. Measured with immunoSEQ multiplex PCR; TCRdb has only the in-frame clones, and not every one. The sample consists of approximately 350,000 clones, approximately 67% of them appearing once. Sequenced here: PBMCs, sampled after 36 months of ibrutinib treatment. Receptor source: a human donor with chronic lymphocytic leukemia. The CDR3 runs from the conserved cysteine through the conserved F or W. A D gene is named only where the DNA matches it firmly. Clone size appears in some rows only: once, few, many, or a class for an expanded clone.

V: TRBV2
J: TRBJ2-7
size: NA
D: NA
CDR3: CASRNRDSYEQYF
DNA: TGTGCCAGCAGAAACCGGGATTCCTACGAGCAGTACTTC

V: TRBV21-1
J: TRBJ1-2
size: NA
D: NA
CDR3: CASSKVFGGRLSFPARAATYGYTF
DNA: TGTGCCAGCAGCAAAGTCTTCGGGGGGCGCTTGTCCTTTCCCGCACGAGCCGCGACCTATGGCTACACCTTC

V: TRBV5-1
J: TRBJ2-7
size: NA
D: TRBD1
CDR3: CASSPGTGAYEQYF
DNA: TGCGCCAGCAGTCCCGGGACAGGGGCCTACGAGCAGTACTTC

V: TRBV10-3
J: TRBJ2-2
size: few
D: NA
CDR3: CAISAGTGDTGELFF
DNA: TGTGCCATCAGTGCAGGGACTGGCGACACCGGGGAGCTGTTTTTT

V: TRBV5-4
J: TRBJ2-3
size: NA
D: NA
CDR3: CASSGRPTTDTQYF
DNA: TGTGCCAGCAGCGGGAGACCGACCACAGATACGCAGTATTTT

V: TRBV5-6
J: TRBJ2-7
size: NA
D: NA
CDR3: CASSLGAGSIYEQYF
DNA: TGTGCCAGCAGCTTGGGGGCAGGGTCTATCTACGAGCAGTACTTC

V: TRBV28
J: TRBJ1-5
size: few
D: TRBD1
CDR3: CASSYGTVSEHF
DNA: TGTGCCAGCAGTTACGGGACAGTCTCGGAGCATTTT

V: TRBV9
J: TRBJ2-1
size: NA
D: TRBD1
CDR3: CASSIRQGVRDEQFF
DNA: TGTGCCAGCAGCATCCGACAGGGGGTTCGGGATGAGCAGTTCTTC

V: TRBV6-1
J: TRBJ2-1
size: NA
D: NA
CDR3: CASSSHNEQFF
DNA: TGTGCCAGCAGTAGTCACAATGAGCAGTTCTTC

V: TRBV5-6
J: TRBJ2-1
size: NA
D: TRBD1
CDR3: CASSSSLRTGWWDDEQFF
DNA: TGTGCCAGCAGCTCCTCACTTCGGACAGGGTGGTGGGATGATGAGCAGTTCTTC

V: TRBV9
J: TRBJ2-7
size: NA
D: TRBD1
CDR3: CASSPRGFYEQYF
DNA: TGTGCCAGCAGCCCCAGGGGGTTCTACGAGCAGTACTTC

V: TRBV29-1
J: TRBJ2-7
size: NA
D: TRBD2
CDR3: CSALPDGWMDGTSGYEQYF
DNA: TGCAGCGCTCTACCGGACGGCTGGATGGACGGGACTAGCGGCTACGAGCAGTACTTC

V: TRBV5-6
J: TRBJ2-3
size: few
D: TRBD2
CDR3: CASAAPLRLAGITDTQYF
DNA: TGTGCCAGCGCGGCCCCTCTACGACTAGCGGGGATCACAGATACGCAGTATTTT

V: TRBV25-1
J: TRBJ2-1
size: NA
D: TRBD2
CDR3: CASSARLAGGYNEQFF
DNA: TGTGCCAGCAGTGCCCGACTAGCGGGGGGGTACAATGAGCAGTTCTTC

V: TRBV19
J: TRBJ1-5
size: NA
D: TRBD1
CDR3: CASSSGTGALSNQPQHF
DNA: TGTGCCAGTAGTTCAGGGACAGGAGCCCTTAGCAATCAGCCCCAGCATTTT

V: TRBV7-9
J: TRBJ2-7
size: few
D: TRBD1
CDR3: CASSPAGTGSYEQYF
DNA: TGTGCCAGCAGCCCGGCCGGGACAGGGTCCTACGAGCAGTACTTC

V: TRBV6-6
J: TRBJ1-2
size: NA
D: NA
CDR3: CASSYRDRPYGYTF
DNA: TGTGCCAGCAGTTACCGGGACCGCCCCTATGGCTACACCTTC

V: TRBV4-3
J: TRBJ2-7
size: NA
D: NA
CDR3: CASSQDLVRSYEQYF
DNA: TGCGCCAGCAGCCAAGATTTGGTCAGATCCTACGAGCAGTACTTC

V: TRBV4-1
J: TRBJ2-5
size: NA
D: NA
CDR3: CASSHRTDRVEETQYF
DNA: TGCGCCAGCAGCCACCGAACGGACAGAGTTGAAGAGACCCAGTACTTC

V: TRBV6-4
J: TRBJ2-2
size: NA
D: TRBD2
CDR3: CASKRTSGGQNTGELFF
DNA: TGTGCCAGCAAAAGGACTAGCGGGGGCCAGAACACCGGGGAGCTGTTTTTT

V: TRBV7-9
J: TRBJ2-7
size: many
D: TRBD1
CDR3: CASSSRGLLSYEQYF
DNA: TGTGCCAGCAGCTCTAGGGGGCTACTTTCCTACGAGCAGTACTTC

V: TRBV7-6
J: TRBJ2-1
size: NA
D: NA
CDR3: CASSWVPYDNEQFF
DNA: TGTGCCAGCAGTTGGGTCCCGTACGACAATGAGCAGTTCTTC

V: TRBV7-3
J: TRBJ2-2
size: once
D: TRBD2
CDR3: CASSPLAGANTGELFF
DNA: TGTGCCAGCAGCCCCCTAGCGGGAGCGAACACCGGGGAGCTGTTTTTT

V: TRBV18
J: TRBJ2-6
size: NA
D: NA
CDR3: CASSIGTSSGANVLTF
DNA: TGTGCCAGCTCAATCGGGACTTCCTCTGGGGCCAACGTCCTGACTTTC

V: TRBV5-4
J: TRBJ2-5
size: few
D: NA
CDR3: CASSFRGAETQYF
DNA: TGTGCCAGCAGCTTCAGGGGAGCGGAGACCCAGTACTTC

V: TRBV2
J: TRBJ2-7
size: NA
D: NA
CDR3: CASIMTGKRSYEQYF
DNA: TGTGCCAGCATTATGACAGGAAAGCGCTCCTACGAGCAGTACTTC

V: TRBV13
J: TRBJ1-2
size: NA
D: NA
CDR3: CASSSSDSRFGSYTF
DNA: TGTGCCAGCAGCTCCTCAGACAGCCGTTTCGGAAGCTACACCTTC

V: TRBV28
J: TRBJ2-7
size: NA
D: NA
CDR3: CASRSSTYEQYF
DNA: TGTGCCAGCAGGTCTTCCACCTACGAGCAGTACTTC

V: TRBV30
J: TRBJ2-7
size: NA
D: NA
CDR3: CASRADSSYEQYF
DNA: TGTGCCTCGCGGGCCGATAGCTCCTACGAGCAGTACTTC

V: TRBV11-2
J: TRBJ1-1
size: NA
D: NA
CDR3: CASSWRGTTNTEAFF
DNA: TGTGCCAGCAGCTGGAGAGGGACAACGAACACTGAAGCTTTCTTT

V: TRBV7-9
J: TRBJ1-2
size: NA
D: NA
CDR3: CASSLAASNYGYTF
DNA: TGTGCCAGCAGCTTAGCCGCCTCGAACTATGGCTACACCTTC

V: TRBV6-1
J: TRBJ1-4
size: NA
D: TRBD1
CDR3: CASSGPRDRVHEKLFF
DNA: TGTGCCAGCAGTGGGCCCCGGGACAGAGTCCATGAAAAACTGTTTTTT

V: TRBV25-1
J: TRBJ2-1
size: few
D: TRBD1
CDR3: CASTWTGKIGEQFF
DNA: TGTGCCAGCACTTGGACAGGGAAAATTGGTGAGCAGTTCTTC

V: TRBV6-1
J: TRBJ1-1
size: few
D: NA
CDR3: CANRRAGSDTEAFF
DNA: TGTGCCAACAGAAGGGCAGGGTCTGACACTGAAGCTTTCTTT

V: TRBV7-2
J: TRBJ2-3
size: NA
D: NA
CDR3: CASSLRIQGTQYF
DNA: TGTGCCAGCAGCTTACGGATCCAGGGTACGCAGTATTTT

V: TRBV2
J: TRBJ2-3
size: NA
D: TRBD2
CDR3: CAIETRAGGTDTQYF
DNA: TGTGCCATCGAGACCCGAGCGGGGGGCACAGATACGCAGTATTTT

V: TRBV7-2
J: TRBJ2-7
size: NA
D: NA
CDR3: CASSPFYEQYF
DNA: TGTGCCAGCAGCCCCTTCTACGAGCAGTACTTC

V: TRBV19
J: TRBJ1-1
size: once
D: TRBD1
CDR3: CASRSRQDRGENEAFF
DNA: TGTGCCAGTAGAAGCCGTCAGGACAGGGGAGAGAATGAAGCTTTCTTT

V: TRBV7-7
J: TRBJ2-2
size: once
D: TRBD2
CDR3: CASSLSGTNTGELFF
DNA: TGTGCCAGCAGCTTAAGCGGGACGAACACCGGGGAGCTGTTTTTT

V: TRBV5-6
J: TRBJ1-6
size: NA
D: NA
CDR3: CASSLDRGAYNSPLHF
DNA: TGTGCCAGCAGCTTAGATCGAGGGGCCTATAATTCACCCCTCCACTTT

V: TRBV18
J: TRBJ1-2
size: NA
D: TRBD1
CDR3: CASSPPDRNYGYTF
DNA: TGTGCCAGCTCACCACCGGACAGGAACTATGGCTACACCTTC

V: TRBV2
J: TRBJ2-1
size: few
D: TRBD1
CDR3: CASSPGGQGGNEQFF
DNA: TGTGCCAGCAGTCCCGGGGGACAGGGAGGCAATGAGCAGTTCTTC

V: TRBV7-3
J: TRBJ2-7
size: NA
D: NA
CDR3: CASSLTGMGRDKQYF
DNA: TGTGCCAGCAGCTTAACGGGGATGGGCCGGGACAAGCAGTACTTC

V: TRBV5-8
J: TRBJ2-3
size: NA
D: TRBD2
CDR3: CASSPPLAGSTDTQYF
DNA: TGTGCCAGCAGCCCGCCCCTAGCGGGGTCCACAGATACGCAGTATTTT

V: TRBV19
J: TRBJ2-2
size: once
D: TRBD2
CDR3: CATQNGGGGSNTGELFF
DNA: TGTGCCACTCAAAACGGCGGCGGGGGGTCTAACACCGGGGAGCTGTTTTTT

V: TRBV18
J: TRBJ1-1
size: NA
D: NA
CDR3: CASSPLPGGENTEAFF
DNA: TGTGCCAGCTCACCACTACCGGGAGGGGAGAACACTGAAGCTTTCTTT

V: TRBV6-6
J: TRBJ2-7
size: few
D: NA
CDR3: CASSYGVLQYEQYF
DNA: TGTGCCAGCAGTTACGGGGTTCTTCAGTACGAGCAGTACTTC

V: TRBV4-1
J: TRBJ2-5
size: NA
D: NA
CDR3: CASSQDNPWALGETQYF
DNA: TGCGCCAGCAGCCAAGATAACCCTTGGGCCTTGGGGGAGACCCAGTACTTC

V: TRBV7-2
J: TRBJ2-3
size: NA
D: TRBD2
CDR3: CASSLERLAGVGDTQYF
DNA: TGTGCCAGCAGCTTAGAAAGACTAGCGGGAGTAGGTGATACGCAGTATTTT

V: TRBV6-5
J: TRBJ2-7
size: NA
D: TRBD2
CDR3: CASSYSVAGFYEQYF
DNA: TGTGCCAGCAGTTACTCGGTAGCGGGGTTCTACGAGCAGTACTTC

V: TRBV7-8
J: TRBJ2-1
size: NA
D: TRBD2
CDR3: CATRLAGGNEQFF
DNA: TGTGCCACCAGATTAGCGGGAGGAAATGAGCAGTTCTTC

V: TRBV6-5
J: TRBJ2-3
size: NA
D: NA
CDR3: CASRDSLTDTQYF
DNA: TGTGCCAGCAGGGACTCCCTCACAGATACGCAGTATTTT